These 29 T cell receptor beta chains were all obtained from the same sample, sequenced in a study of CD8 T cells in ankylosing spondylitis. TCRdb processed the 5' RACE reads anew with MiXCR; each CDR3 protein has one entry. The data show 110,000 to 150,000 distinct CDR3 sequences, roughly 8.4% seen once. The sample consisted of synovial fluid, either unsorted or a sorted T cell fraction (not recorded which). The receptors were gathered from a male donor with ankylosing spondylitis.

Many counts were recorded for this clonotype. The chain is built from TRBV15 and TRBJ2-1, with TRBD2 identical over 8 bases. The CDR3 totals 16 residues. CDR1 and CDR2 (germline): LNHNV, YYDKDF (reference sequence). V lost 8 bases and J lost 9; bases outside the gene matches: 18. The CDR3 loop is CATFARVGTSVGEQFF. The CDR3 coding sequence is TGTGCCACCTTCGCCAGGGTCGGGACTAGTGTCGGTGAGCAGTTCTTC.

This chain uses TRBV11-2 with TRBJ2-7; D may match TRBD1 or TRBD2 (5 bases each). The CDR3 consists of 14 residues. CDR1 and CDR2 from the germline V gene are SGHAT and FQNNGV. With 3 bases removed from V and 7 bases from J, the gap between germline ends came to 16 bases. In DNA, the CDR3 is TGTGCCAGCAGCTTTTCTGGGAGCCCAGGGGAGCAGTACTTC. Amino acids: CASSFSGSPGEQYF.

This clonotype was detected ten times or more. The chain has TRBV2 and TRBJ1-1; the D is unclear. Per the germline V gene, CDR1 is SNHLY and CDR2 is FYNNEI. V lost 3 bases and J 8 bases, leaving 7 bases between the germline ends. The CDR3 contains 11 residues. This CDR3 reads CASSDIWEAFF. Written as DNA, the CDR3 is TGTGCCAGCAGTGATATATGGGAAGCTTTCTTT.

The chain joins TRBV6-4 to TRBJ1-5; TRBD1 matches at 7 bases. CDR1 MRHNA and CDR2 SNTAGT come from the germline V gene. The CDR3 loop spans 14 amino acids. The CDR3 protein is CASGDSFLNQPQHF. The CDR3 DNA reads TGTGCTTCTGGGGACAGCTTTCTCAATCAGCCCCAGCATTTT.

The J gene is TRBJ2-7, the V gene TRBV15; D call uncertain. This CDR3 comprises 14 residues. Germline V CDR1 and CDR2: LNHNV, YYDKDF (reference sequence). V was clipped by 0 bases and J by 1 base, with 7 bases between them. The CDR3 bases are TGTGCCACCAGCAGAGATCTCTTTTCCTACGAGCAGTACTTC. Protein product: CATSRDLFSYEQYF. Complete variable domain (other parts from reference TRBV15 and TRBJ2-7): DAMVIQNPRYQVTQFGKPVTLSCSQTLNHNVMYWYQQKSSQAPKLLFHYYDKDFNNEADTPDNFQSRRPNTSFCFLDIRSPGLGDTAMYLCATSRDLFSYEQYFGPGTRLTVT.

This clonotype was detected only a few times. J is TRBJ2-1 and V is TRBV11-3; 7 bases are shared with TRBD2. CDR1 SGHNT and CDR2 YENEEA come from the germline V gene. Trimming cost V 1 base and J 9 bases; bases outside gene matches: 12. The CDR3 is 16 amino acids. The CDR3 DNA sequence: TGTGCCAGCAGCTTAGTTGGCGGGAGAGTTGAATCTGAGCAGTTCTTC. Encoded protein: CASSLVGGRVESEQFF.

There are many counts of this clonotype. The chain recombines TRBV7-6 with TRBJ2-7, with 7 bases identical to TRBD1. Trimming cost V 5 bases and J 3 bases; bases outside gene matches: 7. The CDR3 covers 14 residues. Looked up from germline, CDR1 is SGHVS and CDR2 is FNYEAQ. The CDR3 region is CASSPPGQSYEQYF. The CDR3, as DNA: TGTGCCAGCAGCCCGCCGGGACAGAGCTACGAGCAGTACTTC.

The chain has TRBV27 and TRBJ2-3; D may correspond to TRBD1 or TRBD2 (5 bases each). In germline, CDR1 is MNHEY, CDR2 SMNVEV (reference sequence). V dropped 8 bases and J dropped 5 bases, with 23 bases sitting between them. The CDR3 runs 16 residues. The CDR3 here is CASGKRGDGVGDTQYF. CDR3 nucleotides: TGTGCCAGCGGAAAGAGAGGGGACGGCGTTGGAGATACGCAGTATTTT.

A word on this clonotype: One junction end disagrees with the germline gene, perhaps due to a read error. This chain links TRBV6-1 with TRBJ1-1; tentatively, D is TRBD1 (5 bases). This CDR3 spans 16 amino acids. Germline values: CDR1 MNHNS, CDR2 SASEGT. This chain's CDR3 is CGSSFYGARRDTEAFF. CDR3 bases: TGTGGCAGCAGCTTTTATGGGGCTCGGAGGGACACTGAAGCTTTCTTT.

This clonotype was seen ten or more times. The J gene is TRBJ2-5, the V gene TRBV20-1; 12 bases are shared with TRBD2. The trim removed 2 bases at V and 0 bases at J, leaving 1 base unmatched. In germline, CDR1 is DFQATT, CDR2 SNEGSKA (reference sequence). The CDR3 extends over 15 amino acids. CDR3 in amino acids: CSARLAGGYQETQYF. The CDR3 coding sequence is TGCAGTGCTAGACTAGCGGGGGGGTACCAAGAGACCCAGTACTTC.

In its sample, this clonotype was seen many times. The chain links TRBV12-5 to TRBJ1-1; D gene uncertain. The CDR3 is made up of 15 amino acids. V gave up 4 bases and J gave up 2 bases, with 14 bases separating them. Germline V gene lookup returns CDR1 LGHNT and CDR2 FRNRAP. The CDR3 region is CASGSPSGINTEAFF. The CDR3 DNA reads as TGTGCTAGTGGTTCCCCCTCGGGAATTAACACTGAAGCTTTCTTT.

The rearrangement uses TRBV20-1 and TRBJ2-3; 7 bases fit TRBD2. The germline V gene encodes CDR1 DFQATT and CDR2 SNEGSKA (reference sequence). The junction had 6 bases not matched to a gene; V was cut back by 1 base and J by 2 bases. This CDR3 has 15 amino acids. The CDR3 sequence: CSARVGLADTDTQYF. CDR3 nucleotides: TGCAGTGCTAGAGTGGGGCTAGCGGACACAGATACGCAGTATTTT.

As regards this clonotype: At one of its ends the junction is not consistent with the germline gene, which may arise from a read error. This sequence joins TRBV5-5 and TRBJ2-3, with 8 nucleotides matching TRBD2. The CDR3 has 14 amino acids. Germline CDR1 reads SGHKS; CDR2 reads YYEKEE (reference sequence). The CDR3 DNA follows: TGTGCCAGCAGCTCGAGCGGGAGCACATATACGCAGTATTTT. Amino acid sequence: CASSSSGSTYTQYF.

This clonotype has a count of ten or more. This chain connects TRBV20-1 to TRBJ2-7; D gene uncertain. Trimming removed 3 bases at V and 1 base at J, with 13 bases between. This CDR3 has 14 amino acids. Looked up from germline, CDR1 is DFQATT and CDR2 is SNEGSKA (reference sequence). The CDR3 loop reads CSASNRKFSYEQYF. In DNA, the CDR3 is TGCAGTGCTAGCAACAGAAAGTTTTCCTACGAGCAGTACTTC.

This clonotype was observed many times. The chain is built from TRBV20-1 and TRBJ2-1, with 8 nucleotides matching TRBD2. CDR3 length equals 16 residues. Germline CDR1 and CDR2: DFQATT and SNEGSKA (reference sequence). The V and J ends lost 0 bases and 1 base, in that order; junction bases with no gene match: 5. The DNA of the CDR3 is TGCAGTGCTAGAGATCAATCTAGCGGGTCCTACAATGAGCAGTTCTTC. This translates into CSARDQSSGSYNEQFF.

In this sample, this clonotype turned up many times. The V call is TRBV28, the J call TRBJ2-5; TRBD2 matches at 9 bases. This CDR3 contains 15 residues. The germline CDR1 and CDR2 sequences are MDHEN and SYDVKM. J gave up 5 bases and V 5 bases, and 9 bases lay outside the gene matches. CDR3: CASSPPGSGGETQYF. CDR3 nucleotide sequence: TGTGCCAGCAGTCCCCCCGGTAGCGGGGGTGAGACCCAGTACTTC. Using reference TRBV28 and TRBJ2-5 for the parts outside the CDR3, the full variable domain is DVKVTQSSRYLVKRTGEKVFLECVQDMDHENMFWYRQDPGLGLRLIYFSYDVKMKEKGDIPEGYSVSREKKERFSLILESASTNQTSMYLCASSPPGSGGETQYFGPGTRLLVL.

This clonotype was seen only a few times. This chain connects TRBV7-2 to TRBJ2-7; maybe TRBD1 (6 bases). Germline V gives CDR1 SGHTA, CDR2 FQGNSA. This CDR3 region has 15 residues. V was clipped by 1 base and J by 2 bases, with 12 bases between them. In nucleotides, the CDR3 is TGTGCCAGCAGCTTAGGGGCAGGGGAGACCTACGAGCAGTACTTC. It specifies CASSLGAGETYEQYF.

The chain combines TRBV5-1 with TRBJ2-3, with a possible D match to TRBD2 (5 bases). The length of the CDR3 is 15 residues. Trimming left V 6 bases short and J 0 bases short, with 14 bases between. Germline-derived CDR1 and CDR2 are SGHRS and YFSETQ. This CDR3 is CASTVGLFSTDTQYF. The DNA of the CDR3 is TGCGCCAGCACCGTTGGACTTTTCAGCACAGATACGCAGTATTTT.

This clonotype was observed at least ten times. The chain recombines TRBV10-3 with TRBJ2-3, with 11 bases aligning to TRBD2. Trimming removed 3 bases from V and 2 bases from J; junction bases left unmatched: 7. This CDR3 is 17 amino acids long. Germline CDR1 ENHRY, CDR2 SYGVKD. The CDR3 DNA follows: TGTGCCATCAGTGAACGGCTAGCGGGGGGTTCCACAGATACGCAGTATTTT. The encoded protein is CAISERLAGGSTDTQYF.

This rearrangement joins TRBV7-2 to TRBJ2-5; weak D call: TRBD2 (6 bases). Per germline, CDR1 SGHTA and CDR2 FQGNSA. Trimming took off 1 base at V and 4 bases at J, with 13 bases between the two ends. The CDR3 is made up of 15 amino acids. The CDR3, as DNA: TGTGCCAGCAGCTTAGTCCGGAGTAGCGGAGAGACCCAGTACTTC. It translates to CASSLVRSSGETQYF.

This clonotype appeared many times. The rearrangement links TRBV4-3 to TRBJ2-7, with 10 bases that match TRBD2. The CDR3 has 16 residues. Germline CDR1 LGHNA, CDR2 YSLEER. V lost 0 bases, J lost 6 bases, and 8 bases stayed unmatched. The CDR3: CASSQERAGGPGEQYF. The CDR3 DNA sequence: TGCGCCAGCAGCCAAGAGCGAGCGGGGGGGCCCGGCGAGCAGTACTTC.

This clonotype was recorded at least ten times. The chain is built from TRBV7-9 and TRBJ2-7, with D possibly TRBD2 on 6 matching bases. This CDR3 is built from 12 residues. Per germline, CDR1 SEHNR and CDR2 FQNEAQ (reference sequence). V was clipped by 5 bases and J by 4 bases, with 9 bases between them. The CDR3 reads CASSRELYEQYF. The CDR3 DNA sequence: TGTGCCAGCAGCCGGGAGCTATACGAGCAGTACTTC.

At least ten counts were recorded for this clonotype. The chain couples TRBV6-2 or TRBV6-3 to TRBJ1-1; D gene ambiguous. There are 15 residues in the CDR3. The germline V gene encodes CDR1 MNHEY and CDR2 SVGEGT. Trimming pared 5 bases from V and 2 bases from J, leaving 15 bases between. The CDR3 DNA sequence: TGTGCCAGCAGTGTTCGGGGAGGATTCAACACTGAAGCTTTCTTT. It encodes CASSVRGGFNTEAFF.

This clonotype was recorded at least ten times. This sequence joins TRBV10-3 and TRBJ2-1; 11 bases fit TRBD2. The CDR3 extends over 15 amino acids. With 3 bases clipped from V and 7 bases from J, the junction kept 5 bases outside the gene matches. Germline values: CDR1 ENHRY, CDR2 SYGVKD. The CDR3 DNA is TGTGCCATCAGTGAATTAGCGGGAGGGGGGAATGAGCAGTTCTTC. Translating gives CAISELAGGGNEQFF.

Ten or more counts support this clonotype. The rearrangement uses TRBV4-2 and TRBJ2-5; 9 nucleotides line up with TRBD2. This CDR3 is built from 15 residues. The trim removed 4 bases at V and 2 bases at J, leaving 5 bases unmatched. The V gene's germline CDR1 is LGHNA and CDR2 YNFKEQ. CDR3 residues: CASSPGTSLQETQYF. For the CDR3, the DNA is TGTGCCAGCAGCCCTGGGACTAGCTTACAAGAGACCCAGTACTTC.

This clonotype was counted a few times. Since a much larger clone is just one base distant, this may be a read error. V gene TRBV7-2 combines with J gene TRBJ2-2; D gene ambiguous. The CDR3 sequence is 13 residues long. With 1 base removed from V and 5 bases from J, the gap between germline ends came to 5 bases. CDR1 is SGHTA and CDR2 is FQGNSA in the germline V gene. The CDR3 region is CASSLDRTGELFF. The CDR3 nucleotides are TGTGCCAGCAGCTTAGATCGGACCGGGGAGCTGTTTTTT.

The chain employs TRBV16 and TRBJ2-7; TRBD2 might be the D (5 bases). Germline CDR1 is KGHSY and CDR2 is FQNENV. CDR3 length: 15 amino acids. V lost 0 bases and J lost 0, with 9 bases in between. The CDR3 protein is CASSQSSGSSYEQYF. CDR3 DNA: TGTGCCAGCAGCCAATCAAGCGGTAGCTCCTACGAGCAGTACTTC.

This clonotype appeared many times. V and J are TRBV6-6 and TRBJ1-5, with 8 bases fitting TRBD1. Losses at the gene ends were 7 bases for V and 5 bases for J; bases not matched to a gene: 4. Germline V gene sequence: CDR1 MNHNY, CDR2 SVGAGI (reference sequence). The length of the CDR3 is 13 residues. CDR3 loop: CASKGQVYQPQHF. The DNA of the CDR3 is TGTGCCAGCAAGGGACAGGTTTATCAGCCCCAGCATTTT.

Of note for this clonotype: A much larger clone differs by one base, so this may be a read error. This rearrangement joins TRBV7-8 to TRBJ1-5; no clear D gene. Germline-derived CDR1 and CDR2 are SGHVS and FQNEAQ. The CDR3 length is 12 residues. The CDR3 coding sequence is TGTGCCAACAGCTTCATGCTACAGCCCCAGCATTTT. This translates into CANSFMLQPQHF.